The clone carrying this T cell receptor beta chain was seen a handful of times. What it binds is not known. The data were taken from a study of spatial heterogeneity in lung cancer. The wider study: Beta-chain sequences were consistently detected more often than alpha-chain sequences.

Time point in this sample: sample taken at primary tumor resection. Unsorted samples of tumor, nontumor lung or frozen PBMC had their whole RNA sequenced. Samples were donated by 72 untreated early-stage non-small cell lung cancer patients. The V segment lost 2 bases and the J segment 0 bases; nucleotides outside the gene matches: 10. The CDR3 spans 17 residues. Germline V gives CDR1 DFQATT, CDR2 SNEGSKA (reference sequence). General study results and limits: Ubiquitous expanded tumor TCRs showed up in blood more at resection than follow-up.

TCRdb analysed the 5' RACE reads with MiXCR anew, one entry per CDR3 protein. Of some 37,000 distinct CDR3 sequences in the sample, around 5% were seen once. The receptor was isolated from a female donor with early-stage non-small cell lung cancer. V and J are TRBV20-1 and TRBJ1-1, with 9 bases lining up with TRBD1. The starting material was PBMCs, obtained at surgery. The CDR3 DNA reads TGCAGTGCTAGATTCCGGGACAGGGCGCTAATGAACACTGAAGCTTTCTTT. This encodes CSARFRDRALMNTEAFF.